Detailed here is one TCR beta chain. The antigen remains undetermined. Produced via immunoSEQ multiplex PCR; TCRdb's table is partial and in-frame only. The table includes about 3,200 clones, over 80% detected once. The CDR3 is made up of 16 amino acids. Trimming took off 2 bases at V and 2 bases at J, with 12 bases between the two ends. Germline lookup yields CDR1 MNHEY and CDR2 SVGAGI. This sample is part of a study of T cell clonotyping in hematopoietic cell transplantation. Findings of the study overall: Recipient TCR diversity dropped after transplant; expanded clonotypes rose from day 30 to 180.

The receptor's source is a male patient aged 55 to 69 who had an allogeneic stem cell transplant from a related donor, so the T cells may come from the graft donor. Some clones in this sample may be carry-over from other donors' samples. Sequences were derived from PBMCs, sampled at the time of graft-versus-host disease after allogeneic stem cell transplant. The chain joins TRBV6-5 to TRBJ2-2, with D perhaps matching TRBD1 (5 bases). The CDR3 DNA reads TGTGCCAGCAGTTACAGGCAGGGCATTAACACCGGGGAGCTGTTTTTT. This gives the protein CASSYRQGINTGELFF.